This T cell receptor beta chain was observed in a study of tumor-infiltrating lymphocytes in primary liver carcinoma. Alongside blood RNA obtained from unsorted whole blood, germline DNA was also extracted. CDR1 SGHRS and CDR2 YFSETQ come from the germline V gene. The ends were cut back, 1 base at V and 8 bases at J, with 4 bases in the middle. The CDR3 covers 11 residues. A constant-region primer primed TCR beta cDNA synthesis from about 0.45 ug of total RNA. Researchers made the TCR beta libraries by running three nested multiplex PCR rounds with slightly modified ARM-PCR. The two initial PCR rounds, approximately 10 cycles each, used TRBV1-TRBV30 forward and C-beta reverse primers. TCRdb analysed the multiplex PCR reads with MiXCR anew, one entry per CDR3 protein. Here the sample spans about 200,000 distinct CDR3 sequences, 65% being singletons.

The chain has TRBV5-1 and TRBJ2-1; D not certain. Input material: peripheral blood. The origin of this receptor is a woman between 55 and 75 years old with primary liver carcinoma and hepatitis B virus infection. The CDR3 DNA is TGCGCCAGCAGCTTGTCCGATGAGCAGTTCTTC. Residues: CASSLSDEQFF.